The entry below gives a single TCR beta chain sequence along with its context. The entry originates in a study of blood T cell repertoires in COVID-19. Study as a whole: The origin of the acute and convalescent COVID-19 samples was the United States, Italy and Spain.

Libraries were prepared by immunoSEQ multiplex PCR; TCRdb keeps only in-frame clonotypes and omits some of them. The data contain roughly 250,000 clones, 85% of them singletons. Germline V gene sequence: CDR1 SGHTA, CDR2 FQGTGA. Trimming removed 1 base from V and 5 bases from J; junction bases left unmatched: 9. This CDR3 contains 16 residues. The specimen sequenced was peripheral blood. The clonotype was recovered from an older woman with active or convalescent COVID-19. The chain employs TRBV7-3 and TRBJ2-5; 8 bases line up with TRBD2. CDR3 bases: TGTGCCAGCAGCTTAAAAAATGGAGCGGGAGAGGAGACCCAGTACTTC. This encodes CASSLKNGAGEETQYF.